Each of the 14 T cell receptor beta chains below was sequenced from the same sample in a study of blood T cell repertoires in COVID-19. The table came from immunoSEQ multiplex PCR; TCRdb's copy has only in-frame clones and leaves some out. The sample has under 45,000 clones; around 82% are singletons. Sequenced: peripheral blood. The receptors were sampled from a man at least 80 years old with acute or convalescent COVID-19.

The CDR3 sequence: CASTETETNTGELFF. The CDR3 coding sequence is TGCGCCAGCACCGAGACAGAGACGAACACCGGGGAGCTGTTTTTT. J is TRBJ2-2 and V is TRBV5-1; weak D call: TRBD1 (5 bases). The germline CDR1 and CDR2 sequences are SGHRS and YFSETQ. The CDR3 has 15 residues. V was trimmed by 6 bases and J by 0 bases, leaving 12 bases between them.

The gene calls are TRBV6-1 and TRBJ2-3; D is possibly TRBD2 (6 bases). CDR1 and CDR2 from the germline V gene are MNHNS and SASEGT. The CDR3 loop spans 14 amino acids. The V and J ends lost 0 bases and 3 bases respectively, with 7 bases between them. CDR3: CASSEARGTDTQYF. CDR3 DNA sequence: TGTGCCAGCAGTGAAGCGCGGGGAACAGATACGCAGTATTTT.

The chain links TRBV7-9 to TRBJ1-1; weak D call: TRBD1 (6 bases). The CDR3 is 15 amino acids. Germline V gives CDR1 SEHNR, CDR2 FQNEAQ (reference sequence). Trimming removed 0 bases from V and 0 bases from J, with 8 bases in between. CDR3 in amino acids: CASSLAGAVNTEAFF. CDR3 coding DNA: TGTGCCAGCAGCTTAGCGGGGGCCGTGAACACTGAAGCTTTCTTT.

The DNA of the CDR3 is TGCGCCAGCAGCTTGCCAAGACAGTCACAAGAGACCCAGTACTTC. Translation gives CASSLPRQSQETQYF. The chain carries TRBV5-1 and TRBJ2-5, with D perhaps TRBD1 (5 bases). This CDR3 has 15 amino acids. CDR1 and CDR2 from the germline V gene are SGHRS and YFSETQ. The V end was cut by 1 base, the J end by 2 bases, with 12 bases between.

V gene TRBV5-4 combines with J gene TRBJ2-2; D possibly corresponds to TRBD2 (5 bases). V lost 4 bases, J lost 7 bases, and 20 bases lay in between. Germline CDR1 and CDR2: SGHNT and YYREEE (reference sequence). The length of the CDR3 is 16 residues. The DNA for the CDR3 is TGTGCCAGCAGCCCAGGAGACACTAGTTACCACGGGGAGCTGTTTTTT. This codes for CASSPGDTSYHGELFF. Based on the CDR3 plus reference TRBV5-4 and TRBJ2-2, the full variable domain is ETGVTQSPTHLIKTRGQQVTLRCSSQSGHNTVSWYQQALGQGPQFIFQYYREEENGRGNFPPRFSGLQFPNYSSELNVNALELDDSALYLCASSPGDTSYHGELFFGEGSRLTVL.

The chain has TRBV28 and TRBJ2-7, with 11 nucleotides matching TRBD1. Germline V gives CDR1 MDHEN, CDR2 SYDVKM. V shed 4 bases and J 5 bases; nucleotides not matched to a gene: 7. The CDR3 has 15 amino acids. This CDR3 reads CASSWGTGGYDEQYF. In DNA, the CDR3 is TGTGCCAGCAGTTGGGGGACAGGGGGATATGACGAGCAGTACTTC.

The chain links TRBV4-2 to TRBJ2-2, with a possible D match to TRBD2 (6 bases). CDR1 LGHNA and CDR2 YNFKEQ come from the germline V gene. This CDR3 comprises 15 residues. V was cut by 4 bases and J by 1 base, with 10 bases left in between. The CDR3 nucleotides read TGTGCCAGCAGCCCTCCCGGGGGGAACACCGGGGAGCTGTTTTTT. It is translated as CASSPPGGNTGELFF.

The chain couples TRBV7-9 to TRBJ2-5; 7 positions match TRBD1. V lost 1 base to trimming and J lost 1 base; unmatched junction nucleotides: 0. Germline assignment: CDR1 SEHNR and CDR2 FQNEAQ (reference sequence). This CDR3 is built from 14 residues. CDR3 in DNA: TGTGCCAGCAGCTTAGGACAGGGCCAAGAGACCCAGTACTTC. As protein: CASSLGQGQETQYF.

The chain links TRBV7-7 to TRBJ1-1, with no clear D. Trimming pared 5 bases from V and 1 base from J, leaving 11 bases between. The germline V gene encodes CDR1 SSHAT and CDR2 FNYEAQ (reference sequence). This CDR3 is 14 amino acids long. The CDR3 loop reads CASSPADGNTEAFF. The CDR3 DNA is TGTGCCAGCAGCCCAGCGGATGGGAACACTGAAGCTTTCTTT.

The genes are TRBV18 and TRBJ2-5; D possibly corresponds to TRBD2 (5 bases). Between the trimmed V and J ends, which lost 0 bases and 4 bases, there was a span of 6 bases. The CDR3 is made up of 13 amino acids. Germline values: CDR1 KGHSH, CDR2 LQKENI. CDR3 in DNA: TGTGCCAGCTCACCACCAAGCGGAGAGACCCAGTACTTC. It yields the protein CASSPPSGETQYF.

The chain carries TRBV6-5 and TRBJ1-6, with TRBD1 matching over 7 bases. This CDR3 has 14 residues. Trimming removed 4 bases from V and 7 bases from J; junction bases left unmatched: 4. Germline CDR1 reads MNHEY; CDR2 reads SVGAGI. The CDR3 here is CASSLGQSNSPLHF. DNA for the CDR3: TGTGCCAGCAGTTTGGGACAGTCCAATTCACCCCTCCACTTT.

The chain is built from TRBV11-2 and TRBJ2-2; 14 bases line up with TRBD2. The junction had 4 bases not matched to a gene; V was cut back by 6 bases and J by 7 bases. Germline assignment: CDR1 SGHAT and CDR2 FQNNGV. The CDR3 runs to 15 residues. The chain's CDR3 is CASRGLAGASGELFF. CDR3 nucleotides: TGTGCCAGCAGGGGACTAGCGGGAGCGAGCGGGGAGCTGTTTTTT. Combining the CDR3 with reference TRBV11-2 and TRBJ2-2 gives the whole variable domain EAGVAQSPRYKIIEKRQSVAFWCNPISGHATLYWYQQILGQGPKLLIQFQNNGVVDDSQLPKDRFSAERLKGVDSTLKIQPAKLEDSAVYLCASRGLAGASGELFFGEGSRLTVL.

The chain combines TRBV10-1 with TRBJ2-1, with D maybe TRBD2 (6 bases). This CDR3 has 15 amino acids. CDR1 and CDR2 from the germline V gene are WNHNN and SYGVQD (reference sequence). V lost 6 bases to trimming and J lost 8 bases, with 20 bases between them. CDR3 sequence reads: CASSMGTGGWDEQFF. CDR3 sequence (DNA): TGCGCCAGCAGCATGGGGACTGGAGGATGGGATGAGCAGTTCTTC.

V gene TRBV14 combines with J gene TRBJ2-5; TRBD2 aligns across 12 bases. The ends lost 0 bases at V and 5 bases at J; junction bases unmatched: 7. The CDR3 extends over 17 amino acids. The germline gives CDR1 SGHDN, CDR2 FVKESK. The CDR3 DNA sequence: TGTGCCAGCAGCCAAGATAGACTAGCGGGGGCGGCGGAGACCCAGTACTTC. It codes for CASSQDRLAGAAETQYF.